A selection of T cell receptor beta chains follows, all from one sample in a study of T cells after yellow fever vaccination. TCRdb reprocessed the 5' RACE reads via MiXCR and lists one record per CDR3 protein. The top ten clones hold about 22% of a sample with around 88,000 distinct CDR3 sequences, about an eighth of them seen once. The specimen comprised CD8+ T cells not binding an NS4B(214-222) dextramer, sorted from PBMCs, sampled roughly 20 days after the first yellow fever vaccination. These receptors were taken from a man aged 18-30 years who received the YFV17D yellow fever vaccine. The conserved cysteine and the conserved F or W are not part of the CDR3 here.

J gene,V gene,CDR3 protein
TRBJ1-1,TRBV7-9,ASRSQGYEAF
TRBJ2-1,TRBV7-3,ASSHPAGLAGESHEQF
TRBJ2-5,TRBV5-3,ARSSLTGEETQY
TRBJ2-2,TRBV12-3/TRBV12-4,ASRYTGELF
TRBJ1-1,TRBV4-2,ASSQVTASNTEAF
TRBJ2-7,TRBV5-5,ASSFAYEQY
TRBJ2-3,TRBV4-1,ASSQPGLSTDTQY
TRBJ2-1,TRBV20-1,SATGTNPWNEQF
TRBJ2-1,TRBV19,ASSIVGNEQF
TRBJ1-6,TRBV4-3,ASSQDWKGPTYNSPLH
TRBJ2-2,TRBV4-2,ASSQIHPSGGGRTGELF
TRBJ1-1,TRBV10-3,AISSDGNTEAF
TRBJ2-1,TRBV12-3/TRBV12-4,ASSLIGVFNNEQF
TRBJ1-4,TRBV7-9,ASSFNEDLDEKLF
TRBJ1-5,TRBV3-1,ASSQEGENQPQH
TRBJ2-5,TRBV5-4,ASSLPEGGETQY
TRBJ2-1,TRBV11-2,ASSTGLAGRREQF
TRBJ2-7,TRBV4-3,ASSQDWGGLAAYEQY
TRBJ2-3,TRBV20-1,SATGGAPRSTDTQY
TRBJ2-7,TRBV29-1,SVEGPRDTSNRYEQY